This T cell receptor beta chain was sequenced during a study of Graves' ophthalmopathy and Graves' hyperthyroidism. V lost 8 bases to trimming and J lost 2 bases, with 4 bases between them. The germline CDR1 and CDR2 sequences are WSHSY and SAAADI. The CDR3 is made up of 12 amino acids. Study-wide points: Both an approximately 69% sensitivity and a 72.22% specificity characterized the model's predictions of ophthalmopathy progression.

The study amplified TCR beta CDR3 regions using RNA transcripts. The authors performed first-round RT-PCR with HTBI primers and then a second-round multiplex PCR. TCRdb fed the multiplex PCR reads into MiXCR, producing one record per CDR3 protein. The sample consists of approximately 1.2 million distinct CDR3 sequences, 35% to 40% of them appearing once. This clonotype has at least ten counts. Its antigen is not known. Sequenced: peripheral blood or thyroid tissue (not recorded which). The sequence was obtained from an adult man with Graves' hyperthyroidism. V gene TRBV10-2 combines with J gene TRBJ1-6; D unclear. The CDR3: CASAPYNSPLHF. The CDR3 nucleotides are TGCGCCAGCGCCCCCTATAATTCACCCCTCCACTTT.